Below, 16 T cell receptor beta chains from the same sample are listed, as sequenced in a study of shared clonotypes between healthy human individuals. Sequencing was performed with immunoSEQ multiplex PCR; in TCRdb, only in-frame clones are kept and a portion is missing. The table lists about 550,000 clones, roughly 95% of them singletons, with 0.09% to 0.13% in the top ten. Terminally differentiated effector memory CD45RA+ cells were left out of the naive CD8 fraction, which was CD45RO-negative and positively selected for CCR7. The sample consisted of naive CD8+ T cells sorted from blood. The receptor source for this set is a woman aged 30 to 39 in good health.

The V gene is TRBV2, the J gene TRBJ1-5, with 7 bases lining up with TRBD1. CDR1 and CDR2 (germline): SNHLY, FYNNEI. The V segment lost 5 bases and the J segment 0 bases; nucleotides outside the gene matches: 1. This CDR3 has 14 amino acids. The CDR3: CASSWTGSNQPQHF. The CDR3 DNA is TGTGCCAGCAGTTGGACAGGTAGCAATCAGCCCCAGCATTTT.

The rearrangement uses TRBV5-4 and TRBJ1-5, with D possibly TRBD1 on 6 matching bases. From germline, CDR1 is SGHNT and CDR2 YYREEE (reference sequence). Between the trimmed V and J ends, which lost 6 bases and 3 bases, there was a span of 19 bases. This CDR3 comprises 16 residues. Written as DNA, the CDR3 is TGTGCCAGCAAATCTTACGGACAGTGGAACAATCAGCCCCAGCATTTT. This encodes CASKSYGQWNNQPQHF.

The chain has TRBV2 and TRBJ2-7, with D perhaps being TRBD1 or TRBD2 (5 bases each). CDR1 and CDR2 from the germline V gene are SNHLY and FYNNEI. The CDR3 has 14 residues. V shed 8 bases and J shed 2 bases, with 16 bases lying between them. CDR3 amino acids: CASLGPGEPYEQYF. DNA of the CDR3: TGTGCCAGCTTGGGGCCCGGGGAACCCTACGAGCAGTACTTC.

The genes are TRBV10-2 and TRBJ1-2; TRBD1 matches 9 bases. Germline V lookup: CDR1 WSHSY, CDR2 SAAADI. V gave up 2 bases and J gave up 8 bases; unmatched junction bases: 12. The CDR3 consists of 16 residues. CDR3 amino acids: CASSEGLWTGASGYTF. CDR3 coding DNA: TGCGCCAGCAGTGAGGGGTTGTGGACAGGGGCGTCGGGCTACACCTTC.

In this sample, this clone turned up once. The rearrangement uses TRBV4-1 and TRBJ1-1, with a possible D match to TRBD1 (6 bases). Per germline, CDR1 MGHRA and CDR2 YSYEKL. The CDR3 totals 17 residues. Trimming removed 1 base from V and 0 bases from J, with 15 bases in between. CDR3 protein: CASSQASGVQMNTEAFF. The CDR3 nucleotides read TGCGCCAGCAGCCAAGCCTCAGGGGTTCAGATGAACACTGAAGCTTTCTTT.

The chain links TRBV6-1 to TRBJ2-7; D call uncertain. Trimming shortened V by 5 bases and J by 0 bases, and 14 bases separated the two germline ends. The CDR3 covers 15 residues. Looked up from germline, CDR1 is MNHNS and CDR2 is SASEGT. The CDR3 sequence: CASSPRRLSSYEQYF. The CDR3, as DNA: TGTGCCAGCAGTCCCCGACGGCTCAGCTCCTACGAGCAGTACTTC.

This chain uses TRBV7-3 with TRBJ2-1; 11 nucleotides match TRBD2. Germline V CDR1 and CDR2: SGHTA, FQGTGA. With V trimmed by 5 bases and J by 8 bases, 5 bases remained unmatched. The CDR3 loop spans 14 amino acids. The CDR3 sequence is CASSHLLAGDEQFF. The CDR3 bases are TGTGCCAGCAGCCATTTACTAGCGGGAGATGAGCAGTTCTTC.

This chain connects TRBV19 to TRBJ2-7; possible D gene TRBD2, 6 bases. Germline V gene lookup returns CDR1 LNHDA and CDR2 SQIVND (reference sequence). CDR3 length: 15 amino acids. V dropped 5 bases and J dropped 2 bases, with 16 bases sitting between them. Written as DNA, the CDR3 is TGTGCCAGTAGTCTCACCGGGACTGGAGCCTACGAGCAGTACTTC. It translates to CASSLTGTGAYEQYF.

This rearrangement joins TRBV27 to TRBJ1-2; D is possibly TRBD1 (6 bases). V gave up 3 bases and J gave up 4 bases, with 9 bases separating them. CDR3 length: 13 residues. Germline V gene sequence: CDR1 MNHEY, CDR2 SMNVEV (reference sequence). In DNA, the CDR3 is TGTGCCAGCAGTTTTCGGGGGGCCTATGGCTACACCTTC. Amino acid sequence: CASSFRGAYGYTF.

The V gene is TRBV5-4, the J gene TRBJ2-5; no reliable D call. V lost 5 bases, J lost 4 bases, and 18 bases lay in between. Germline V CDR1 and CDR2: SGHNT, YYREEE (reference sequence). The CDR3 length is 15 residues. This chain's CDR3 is CASSWQLTSRETQYF. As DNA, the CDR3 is TGTGCCAGCAGTTGGCAGCTAACCTCCCGAGAGACCCAGTACTTC.

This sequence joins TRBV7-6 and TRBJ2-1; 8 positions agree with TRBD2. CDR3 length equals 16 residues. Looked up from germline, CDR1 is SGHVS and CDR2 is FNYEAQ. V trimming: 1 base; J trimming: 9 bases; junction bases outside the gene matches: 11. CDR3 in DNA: TGTGCCAGCAGCTTAGTGGGTTGGCGGGAGGATTCTGAGCAGTTCTTC. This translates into CASSLVGWREDSEQFF.

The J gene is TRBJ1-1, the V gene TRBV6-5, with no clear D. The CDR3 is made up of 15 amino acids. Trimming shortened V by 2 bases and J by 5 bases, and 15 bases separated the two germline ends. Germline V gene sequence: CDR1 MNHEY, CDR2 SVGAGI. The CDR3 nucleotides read TGTGCCAGCAGTTACGTCGCGTCAGGACGAACTGAAGCTTTCTTT. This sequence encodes CASSYVASGRTEAFF.

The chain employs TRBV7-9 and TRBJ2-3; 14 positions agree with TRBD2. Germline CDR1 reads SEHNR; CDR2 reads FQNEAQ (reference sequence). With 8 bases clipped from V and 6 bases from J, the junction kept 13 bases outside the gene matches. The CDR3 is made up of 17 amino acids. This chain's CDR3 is CASPPPGLAGGADTQYF. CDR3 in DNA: TGTGCCAGCCCGCCGCCTGGACTAGCGGGAGGCGCGGATACGCAGTATTTT.

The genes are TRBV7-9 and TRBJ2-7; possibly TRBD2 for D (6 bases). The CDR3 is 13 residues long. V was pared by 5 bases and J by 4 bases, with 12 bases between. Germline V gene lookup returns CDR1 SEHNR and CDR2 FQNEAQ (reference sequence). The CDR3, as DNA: TGTGCCAGCAGCCGAGGAGGGGCATACGAGCAGTACTTC. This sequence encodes CASSRGGAYEQYF.

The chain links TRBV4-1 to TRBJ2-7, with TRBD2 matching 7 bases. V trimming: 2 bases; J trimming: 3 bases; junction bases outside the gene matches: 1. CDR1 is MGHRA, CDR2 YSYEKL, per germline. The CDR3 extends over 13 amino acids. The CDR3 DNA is TGCGCCAGCAGCCAATCTAGCGGCTACGAGCAGTACTTC. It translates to CASSQSSGYEQYF.

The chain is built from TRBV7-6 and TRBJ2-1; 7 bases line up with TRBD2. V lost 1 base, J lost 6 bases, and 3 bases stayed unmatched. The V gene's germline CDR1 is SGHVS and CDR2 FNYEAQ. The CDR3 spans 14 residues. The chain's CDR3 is CASSLVSGFNEQFF. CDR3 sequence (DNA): TGTGCCAGCAGCTTAGTTAGCGGGTTCAATGAGCAGTTCTTC. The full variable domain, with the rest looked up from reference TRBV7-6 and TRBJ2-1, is GAGVSQSPRYKVTKRGQDVALRCDPISGHVSLYWYRQALGQGPEFLTYFNYEAQQDKSGLPNDRFSAERPEGSISTLTIQRTEQRDSAMYRCASSLVSGFNEQFFGPGTRLTVL.